This T cell receptor (beta chain) emerged from a study of shared clonotypes between healthy human individuals. CD8 cells classed as naive were CD45RO-negative and positively selected for CCR7, excluding terminally differentiated effector memory CD45RA+ cells. The CDR3 runs 15 residues. Germline V lookup: CDR1 LGHNA, CDR2 YNFKEQ. The ends were cut back, 0 bases at V and 0 bases at J, with 6 bases in the middle. In the original analysis: Quality scores were absent from the junction-only immunoSEQ sequences, so filtering differed. TCRdb's copy holds only in-frame clones and misses some; the assay was immunoSEQ multiplex PCR. The D gene and trimming were derived from the DNA, and the V and J assignments and clone size from that table. Among some 2 million clones, approximately 94% were seen once, and the ten largest hold 0.85% to 1.3%.

The chain combines TRBV4-2 with TRBJ1-3, with D maybe TRBD1 (5 bases). Source material: naive CD8+ T cells sorted from blood. This receptor was identified in a man younger than 35 in good health. The CDR3 loop reads CASSQDGTSGNTIYF. In DNA, the CDR3 is TGTGCCAGCAGCCAAGATGGGACCTCTGGAAACACCATATATTTT.